The 21 T cell receptor beta chains below come from one sample, sequenced in a study of shared clonotypes between healthy human individuals. The protocol was immunoSEQ multiplex PCR, while the TCRdb copy is restricted to in-frame clones and leaves out a portion. The data hold more than 400,000 clones, with roughly 80% observed a single time. The sequenced sample consisted of PBMCs. The source is a woman aged 40 to 50 in good health. Some clones in this sample may be carry-over from other donors' samples.

J is TRBJ2-2 and V is TRBV2; 11 bases are shared with TRBD2. From germline, CDR1 is SNHLY and CDR2 FYNNEI. The CDR3 length is 14 residues. Germline trimming cut 5 bases from V and 7 bases from J; bases unmatched to any gene: 3. DNA for the CDR3: TGTGCCAGCAGTACTAGCGGGAGCGGCGGGGAGCTGTTTTTT. Amino acid sequence: CASSTSGSGGELFF.

The gene calls are TRBV7-2 and TRBJ2-1; 11 nucleotides match TRBD2. Germline V gives CDR1 SGHTA, CDR2 FQGNSA. The CDR3 covers 15 residues. V lost 7 bases to trimming and J lost 7 bases; unmatched junction nucleotides: 9. For the CDR3, the DNA is TGTGCCAGCACCCATCAGGCTAGCGGGAGGAATGAGCAGTTCTTC. Residues: CASTHQASGRNEQFF. Full variable domain (remainder filled in from reference TRBV7-2 and TRBJ2-1): GAGVSQSPSNKVTEKGKDVELRCDPISGHTALYWYRQSLGQGLEFLIYFQGNSAPDKSGLPSDRFSAERTGGSVSTLTIQRTQQEDSAVYLCASTHQASGRNEQFFGPGTRLTVL.

The V call is TRBV7-2, the J call TRBJ1-1; D is ambiguous. Germline V gene lookup returns CDR1 SGHTA and CDR2 FQGNSA. This CDR3 has 15 amino acids. The V gene lost 4 bases and the J gene lost 2 bases, with 14 bases spanning the gap. Here the CDR3 reads CASSSIPRSNTEAFF. In nucleotides, the CDR3 is TGTGCCAGCAGCTCAATACCCAGATCCAACACTGAAGCTTTCTTT.

The table lists this clone with many counts. At the DNA level, this CDR3 is encoded by other sequences in the same sample as well. The chain recombines TRBV2 with TRBJ2-7; no firm D call. The CDR3 runs to 13 residues. Germline V gives CDR1 SNHLY, CDR2 FYNNEI. V was cut by 7 bases and J by 2 bases, with 12 bases left in between. CDR3 in amino acids: CASKLGPAYEQYF. Written as DNA, the CDR3 is TGTGCCAGCAAATTGGGCCCAGCCTACGAGCAGTACTTC. Complete variable domain (other parts from reference TRBV2 and TRBJ2-7): EPEVTQTPSHQVTQMGQEVILRCVPISNHLYFYWYRQILGQKVEFLVSFYNNEISEKSEIFDDQFSVERPDGSNFTLKIRSTKLEDSAMYFCASKLGPAYEQYFGPGTRLTVT.

This clone was recorded only once. The chain combines TRBV7-9 with TRBJ1-2, with TRBD1 matching 7 bases. This CDR3 has 12 amino acids. The V gene end was trimmed by 11 bases and the J gene end by 5 bases; junction bases not matched to a gene: 8. Germline V gene data show CDR1 as SEHNR and CDR2 as FQNEAQ (reference sequence). The CDR3 sequence is CAAETGLYGYTF. The CDR3, as DNA: TGTGCCGCCGAGACAGGGTTGTATGGCTACACCTTC.

Notes on this clone: This likely came from a read error, as a far larger clone is one base away. The same CDR3 is also encoded by other DNA sequences in this sample. This sequence joins TRBV5-6 and TRBJ1-3; no firm D call. The CDR3 is 14 amino acids. Germline lookup yields CDR1 SGHDT and CDR2 YYEEEE. The CDR3 is CASSRTQTGNTIYF. Here the CDR3 DNA reads TGTGCCAGCAGCCGGACCCAAACGGGAAACACTATATATTTT.

Of note for this clone: A far more abundant clone sits one base away, making this likely a read error. Other DNA sequences in this specimen translate into the identical CDR3. This chain joins TRBV7-9 and TRBJ2-5; 9 positions match TRBD1. The CDR3 extends over 16 amino acids. CDR1 is SEHNR, CDR2 FQNEAQ, per germline (reference sequence). CDR3 region: CASSLRDRAYQETQYF. CDR3 bases: TGTGCCAGCAGCCTCCGGGACAGGGCTTACCAAGAGACACAGTACTTC.

Remarks on this clone: It differs at one base from a far larger clone, so likely a read error. This same CDR3 is encoded by further DNA sequences in the sample. This rearrangement joins TRBV29-1 to TRBJ1-1; no reliable D call. Trimming removed 7 bases at V and 11 bases at J, with 23 bases between. Germline V gives CDR1 SQVTM, CDR2 ANQGSEA. The CDR3 contains 13 residues. As DNA, the CDR3 is TGCAGCGCCTTGCCGCCGACGGGGTTTCGCGCTTTCTTT. Amino acid sequence: CSALPPTGFRAFF.

This sequence joins TRBV19 and TRBJ2-1; 8 bases agree with TRBD2. CDR3 length equals 13 residues. After removal of 5 bases from V and 9 bases from J, the junction contained 6 bases not matched to a gene. The germline CDR1 and CDR2 sequences are LNHDA and SQIVND (reference sequence). This CDR3 reads CASSPRAGGEQFF. CDR3 sequence (DNA): TGTGCCAGTAGTCCCAGGGCGGGAGGTGAGCAGTTCTTC. Full variable domain (rest looked up from reference TRBV19 and TRBJ2-1): DGGITQSPKYLFRKEGQNVTLSCEQNLNHDAMYWYRQDPGQGLRLIYYSQIVNDFQKGDIAEGYSVSREKKESFPLTVTSAQKNPTAFYLCASSPRAGGEQFFGPGTRLTVL.

Details on this clone: A far larger clone is one nucleotide away, so this likely arose from a read error. This rearrangement joins TRBV5-1 to TRBJ2-7; 7 bases agree with TRBD1. This CDR3 comprises 19 residues. Germline V gives CDR1 SGHRS, CDR2 YFSETQ. The V and J ends lost 1 base and 0 bases, in that order; junction bases with no gene match: 16. For the CDR3, the DNA is TGCGCCAGCAGCTTGTCCCGGGACAGACCATACTTGGCCTCCTACGAGCAGTACTTC. As protein: CASSLSRDRPYLASYEQYF.

This clone showed up just once. The CDR3: CATSRDLGYGTQYF. The CDR3 DNA follows: TGTGCCACCAGCAGAGATCTGGGGTATGGGACCCAGTACTTC. V gene TRBV15 combines with J gene TRBJ2-5; no clear D. Trimming stripped 0 bases from V and 7 bases from J, with 12 bases between. Germline CDR1 LNHNV, CDR2 YYDKDF (reference sequence). This CDR3 is built from 14 residues.

This chain joins TRBV27 and TRBJ2-1; 14 bases are a match to TRBD2. V lost 7 bases and J lost 7; bases outside the gene matches: 9. The CDR3 has 16 residues. CDR1 and CDR2 from the germline V gene are MNHEY and SMNVEV (reference sequence). In DNA form, the CDR3 reads TGTGCCAGCACCGCGGGGACTAGCGGGAGTTTGAATGAGCAGTTCTTC. It is translated as CASTAGTSGSLNEQFF.

The chain is built from TRBV10-3 and TRBJ1-3; 8 bases are shared with TRBD1. Germline trimming cut 6 bases from V and 0 bases from J; bases unmatched to any gene: 4. Germline V CDR1 and CDR2: ENHRY, SYGVKD. The CDR3 has 15 residues. Here the CDR3 DNA reads TGTGCCATCAGCCGACAGGGGTACTCTGGAAACACCATATATTTT. Protein product: CAISRQGYSGNTIYF.

This clone was detected a few times. This rearrangement joins TRBV10-3 to TRBJ2-7; D may be TRBD1 or TRBD2 (5 bases each). V shed 6 bases and J shed 3 bases, with 15 bases lying between them. This CDR3 has 14 amino acids. CDR1 ENHRY and CDR2 SYGVKD come from the germline V gene. CDR3 sequence (DNA): TGTGCCATCAGAGGGGACCGTTGGGGCTACGAGCAGTACTTC. Translation: CAIRGDRWGYEQYF.

This clone was seen more than once but under ten times. The chain couples TRBV7-9 to TRBJ2-3; no firm D call. Trimming cost V 4 bases and J 4 bases, with 3 bases left between them. In germline, CDR1 is SEHNR, CDR2 FQNEAQ (reference sequence). The CDR3 loop spans 11 amino acids. CDR3: CASSSADTQYF. The CDR3 DNA is TGTGCCAGCAGCTCCGCAGATACGCAGTATTTT.

V and J are TRBV6-6 and TRBJ1-2; TRBD1 matches 7 bases. The CDR3 consists of 16 residues. With V trimmed by 2 bases and J by 2 bases, 8 bases remained unmatched. The germline V gene has CDR1 MNHNY and CDR2 SVGAGI (reference sequence). Written as DNA, the CDR3 is TGTGCCAGCAGTTACGGGACAGACAAGTCCAACTATGGCTACACCTTC. Its translation: CASSYGTDKSNYGYTF.

This chain joins TRBV9 and TRBJ1-2, with 11 positions matching TRBD1. This CDR3 is built from 16 residues. Germline-derived CDR1 and CDR2 are SGDLS and YYNGEE. The J segment lost 3 bases and the V segment lost 0 bases, leaving 4 bases of the junction unmatched. CDR3 region: CASSVEDRGRYYGYTF. CDR3 in DNA: TGTGCCAGCAGCGTAGAGGACAGGGGGCGCTACTATGGCTACACCTTC.

This clone was recorded only once. The gene calls are TRBV7-9 and TRBJ2-1, with 7 bases that match TRBD1. J gave up 6 bases and V 1 base, and 3 bases lay outside the gene matches. This CDR3 contains 14 residues. CDR1 SEHNR and CDR2 FQNEAQ come from the germline V gene (reference sequence). In nucleotides, the CDR3 is TGTGCCAGCAGCTTAGTCCGGGACAGCAATGAGCAGTTCTTC. This gives the protein CASSLVRDSNEQFF.

Worth noting for this clone: The sample contains more than one DNA sequence encoding this CDR3. The chain couples TRBV30 to TRBJ1-4; TRBD1 agrees at 11 bases. V shed 2 bases, J shed 8 bases, and the junction held 1 base outside the gene matches. Germline V gene lookup returns CDR1 GTSNPN and CDR2 SVGIG (reference sequence). The CDR3 is 13 residues long. The CDR3 loop is CAWSRDRGEKLFF. In DNA, the CDR3 is TGTGCCTGGAGTCGGGACAGGGGGGAAAAACTGTTTTTT. The variable domain in full, completed from reference TRBV30 and TRBJ1-4, reads SQTIHQWPATLVQPVGSPLSLECTVEGTSNPNLYWYRQAAGRGLQLLFYSVGIGQISSEVPQNLSASRPQDRQFILSSKKLLLSDSGFYLCAWSRDRGEKLFFGSGTQLSVL.

This clone was counted once. V usage is TRBV2 and J usage is TRBJ2-7; 9 nucleotides align to TRBD2. CDR3 length: 17 amino acids. Germline V gives CDR1 SNHLY, CDR2 FYNNEI. The V and J ends lost 5 bases and 10 bases, in that order; junction bases with no gene match: 21. In DNA, the CDR3 is TGTGCCAGCAGTAAAGAGGGCGCTAGCGGGATGGTTTTTAGTCAGTACTTC. Its translation is CASSKEGASGMVFSQYF.

V usage is TRBV5-1 and J usage is TRBJ2-7; TRBD2 matches 14 bases. The V and J ends lost 6 bases and 3 bases, in that order; junction bases with no gene match: 11. CDR1 SGHRS and CDR2 YFSETQ come from the germline V gene. CDR3 size: 17 residues. The CDR3 nucleotides are TGCGCCAGCAACCCTCGGACTAGCGGGAGGCCCGTCTACGAGCAGTACTTC. Translating it yields CASNPRTSGRPVYEQYF. Complete variable domain (other parts from reference TRBV5-1 and TRBJ2-7): KAGVTQTPRYLIKTRGQQVTLSCSPISGHRSVSWYQQTPGQGLQFLFEYFSETQRNKGNFPGRFSGRQFSNSRSEMNVSTLELGDSALYLCASNPRTSGRPVYEQYFGPGTRLTVT.